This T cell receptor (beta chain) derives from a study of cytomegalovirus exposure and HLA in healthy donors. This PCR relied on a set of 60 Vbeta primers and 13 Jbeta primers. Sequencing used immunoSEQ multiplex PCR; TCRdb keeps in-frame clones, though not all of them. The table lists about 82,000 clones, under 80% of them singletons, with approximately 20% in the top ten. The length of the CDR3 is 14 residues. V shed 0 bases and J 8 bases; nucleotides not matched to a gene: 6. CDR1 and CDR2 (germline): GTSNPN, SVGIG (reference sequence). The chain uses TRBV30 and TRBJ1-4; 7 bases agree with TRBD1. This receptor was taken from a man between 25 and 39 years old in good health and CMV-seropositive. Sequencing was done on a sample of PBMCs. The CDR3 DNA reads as TGTGCCTGGAGTGTAGAGGGGGCACGGGAAAAACTGTTTTTT. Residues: CAWSVEGAREKLFF.